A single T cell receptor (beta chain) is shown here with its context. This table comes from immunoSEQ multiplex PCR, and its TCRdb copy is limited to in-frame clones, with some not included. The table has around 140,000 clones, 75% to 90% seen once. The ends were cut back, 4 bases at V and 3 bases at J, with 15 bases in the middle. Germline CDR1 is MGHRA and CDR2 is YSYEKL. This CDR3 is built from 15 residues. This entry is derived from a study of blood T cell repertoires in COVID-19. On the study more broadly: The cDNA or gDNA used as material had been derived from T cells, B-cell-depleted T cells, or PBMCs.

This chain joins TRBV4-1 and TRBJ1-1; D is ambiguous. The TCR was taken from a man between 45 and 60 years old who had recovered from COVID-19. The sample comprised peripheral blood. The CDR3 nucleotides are TGCGCCAGCAGCCTCTCCTCTGAGAGGGACACTGAAGCTTTCTTT. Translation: CASSLSSERDTEAFF.